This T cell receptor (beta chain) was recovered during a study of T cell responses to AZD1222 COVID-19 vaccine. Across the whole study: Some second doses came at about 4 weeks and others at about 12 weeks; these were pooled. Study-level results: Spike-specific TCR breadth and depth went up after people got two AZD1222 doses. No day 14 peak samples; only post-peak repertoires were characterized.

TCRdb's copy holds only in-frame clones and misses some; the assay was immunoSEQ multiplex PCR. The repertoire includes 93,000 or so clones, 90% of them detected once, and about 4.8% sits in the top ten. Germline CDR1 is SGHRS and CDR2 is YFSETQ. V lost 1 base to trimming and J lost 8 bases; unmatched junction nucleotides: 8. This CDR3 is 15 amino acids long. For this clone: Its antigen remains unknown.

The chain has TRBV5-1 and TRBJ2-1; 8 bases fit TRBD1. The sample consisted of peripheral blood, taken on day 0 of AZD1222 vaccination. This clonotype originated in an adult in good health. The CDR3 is CASSLNRGSADEQFF. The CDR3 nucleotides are TGCGCCAGCAGCTTGAACAGGGGGTCCGCAGATGAGCAGTTCTTC.